This T cell receptor (beta chain) emerged from a study of CD8+ T cells in alopecia areata. Study-wide results and caveats: Numerous clones, expanded in lesions, remained in scalp and blood during tofacitinib.

The authors extracted RNA and reverse transcribed it into cDNA as the sequencing template. Data came from immunoSEQ multiplex PCR; TCRdb stores just in-frame clones and leaves some out. The sample lists about 160,000 clones, around three fifths occurring once. Germline V gives CDR1 LNHNV, CDR2 YYDKDF (reference sequence). V lost 1 base, J lost 7 bases, and 10 bases lay in between. The CDR3 contains 13 residues. Treatment here: oral pan-JAK inhibitor, 5-10 mg twice daily. As to this clone: The antigen remains undetermined.

The chain joins TRBV15 to TRBJ1-2, with unresolved D. The source is a human donor with alopecia areata. Sample: CD4+ T cells sorted from blood, taken at week 4, from a patient treated with tofacitinib. CDR3 sequence: CATSRGAAGGYTF. CDR3 sequence (DNA): TGTGCCACCAGCAGAGGCGCCGCGGGTGGCTACACCTTC.